These 14 T cell receptor beta chains originate from one sample sequenced in a study of T cell repertoires in cytomegalovirus infection. TCRdb re-called the reads with MiXCR, one entry per CDR3 protein. In the table there are 490,000 or so distinct CDR3 sequences, about 11% of which are singletons. Specimen: PBMCs. Every receptor here comes from a human donor in good health (CMV status not recorded). Some clones in this sample may be carry-over from other donors' samples.

This clonotype was found a few times. The chain recombines TRBV11-2 with TRBJ2-7; TRBD2 matches at 9 bases. V dropped 5 bases and J dropped 2; count of bases not matched to a gene: 10. The CDR3 sequence is 16 residues long. Germline loops: CDR1 SGHAT, CDR2 FQNNGV. The CDR3 coding sequence is TGTGCCAGCAGCCAAGCTGCGGGGGGGCCTCCCTACGAGCAGTACTTC. This sequence encodes CASSQAAGGPPYEQYF. The complete variable domain, with remaining parts taken from reference TRBV11-2 and TRBJ2-7, reads EAGVAQSPRYKIIEKRQSVAFWCNPISGHATLYWYQQILGQGPKLLIQFQNNGVVDDSQLPKDRFSAERLKGVDSTLKIQPAKLEDSAVYLCASSQAAGGPPYEQYFGPGTRLTVT.

The rearrangement links TRBV29-1 to TRBJ2-7; D gene unclear. This CDR3 has 12 residues. CDR1 SQVTM and CDR2 ANQGSEA come from the germline V gene. V dropped 4 bases and J dropped 4 bases, with 11 bases sitting between them. The CDR3 sequence is CSVVGAAYEQYF. CDR3 bases: TGCAGCGTTGTAGGAGCTGCGTACGAGCAGTACTTC.

This clonotype came up a few times. The chain is built from TRBV19 and TRBJ2-7; possible D gene TRBD1, 5 bases. The length of the CDR3 is 14 residues. With 5 bases removed from V and 6 bases from J, the gap between germline ends came to 17 bases. CDR1 and CDR2 from the germline V gene are LNHDA and SQIVND (reference sequence). This CDR3 reads CASSPQGGLREQYF. The DNA of the CDR3 is TGTGCCAGTAGTCCTCAGGGTGGCCTACGCGAGCAGTACTTC.

This clonotype was seen repeatedly, ten times or more. CDR3 coding DNA: TGTGCCAGCAGTTTAAGAGGACAGGCCAAAAACATTCAGTACTTC. It translates to CASSLRGQAKNIQYF. The rearrangement links TRBV28 to TRBJ2-4; D might be TRBD1 (6 bases). This CDR3 has 15 amino acids. V dropped 2 bases and J dropped 1 base, with 9 bases sitting between them. Germline-derived CDR1 and CDR2 are MDHEN and SYDVKM.

V is TRBV5-1 and J is TRBJ1-1; D is uncertain. V was cut by 4 bases and J by 3 bases, with 13 bases left in between. CDR1 and CDR2 from the germline V gene are SGHRS and YFSETQ. This CDR3 has 14 residues. The CDR3 sequence: CASSPSGRDTEAFF. For the CDR3, the DNA is TGCGCCAGCAGCCCCTCTGGACGGGACACTGAAGCTTTCTTT.

This clonotype has at least ten counts. The chain joins TRBV19 to TRBJ1-2; 7 nucleotides line up with TRBD1. The V and J ends lost 4 bases and 6 bases, in that order; junction bases with no gene match: 11. The CDR3 has 15 amino acids. In germline, CDR1 is LNHDA, CDR2 SQIVND (reference sequence). CDR3 in amino acids: CASSTDREFSDGYTF. The CDR3 DNA reads TGTGCCAGTAGTACCGACAGGGAGTTTTCCGATGGCTACACCTTC.

The chain couples TRBV6-4 to TRBJ2-2; 7 bases agree with TRBD1. Germline CDR1 MRHNA, CDR2 SNTAGT. The CDR3 runs to 15 residues. The V and J ends lost 6 bases and 0 bases, in that order; junction bases with no gene match: 4. The CDR3 bases are TGTGCCAGCAGAAGGACAGGCTCGAACACCGGGGAGCTGTTTTTT. Its translation: CASRRTGSNTGELFF.

This clonotype turned up a few times. The rearrangement links TRBV20-1 to TRBJ2-7; D gene ambiguous. The CDR3 consists of 12 residues. Germline lookup yields CDR1 DFQATT and CDR2 SNEGSKA (reference sequence). V lost 2 bases and J lost 2, with 7 bases in between. CDR3 residues: CSARLVTYEQYF. The CDR3 DNA reads TGCAGTGCTAGACTAGTGACCTACGAGCAGTACTTC.

The chain employs TRBV28 and TRBJ2-7, with 13 bases aligning to TRBD2. In germline, CDR1 is MDHEN, CDR2 SYDVKM. The trim removed 2 bases at V and 2 bases at J, leaving 3 bases unmatched. The CDR3 has 16 amino acids. CDR3 coding DNA: TGTGCCAGCAGTTTAGAACTAGCGGGAGGGCCCTACGAGCAGTACTTC. It is translated as CASSLELAGGPYEQYF.

This clonotype was seen many times. This rearrangement joins TRBV7-9 to TRBJ2-2; possibly TRBD2 for D (5 bases). CDR3 length equals 15 residues. The V and J ends lost 3 bases and 0 bases respectively, with 8 bases between them. From germline, CDR1 is SEHNR and CDR2 FQNEAQ (reference sequence). CDR3 bases: TGTGCCAGCAGCTTTGGTAGCGCGAACACCGGGGAGCTGTTTTTT. As protein: CASSFGSANTGELFF.

This clonotype has at least ten counts. V is TRBV6-1 and J is TRBJ2-7, with a possible D match to TRBD1 (6 bases). CDR1 is MNHNS and CDR2 is SASEGT in the germline V gene. V lost 2 bases and J 7 bases, leaving 15 bases between the germline ends. The CDR3 is 14 amino acids. The CDR3 DNA reads TGTGCCAGCAGTGAACCACCAACAGGGTGGGAGCAGTACTTC. It translates to CASSEPPTGWEQYF.

This clonotype occurred many times. The genes are TRBV29-1 and TRBJ2-5; no reliable D call. Trimming cost V 1 base and J 5 bases, with 5 bases left between them. Germline V gene sequence: CDR1 SQVTM, CDR2 ANQGSEA. This CDR3 has 11 residues. This CDR3 reads CSVEVTETQYF. The DNA for the CDR3 is TGCAGCGTTGAAGTGACGGAGACCCAGTACTTC.

This clonotype was picked up many times. The gene calls are TRBV5-1 and TRBJ1-4; no firm D call. Trimming removed 1 base from V and 8 bases from J, with 15 bases in between. The CDR3 runs 15 residues. Germline values: CDR1 SGHRS, CDR2 YFSETQ. The CDR3 here is CASSLLQPVGEKLFF. CDR3 nucleotides: TGCGCCAGCAGCTTGTTACAGCCAGTTGGGGAAAAACTGTTTTTT.

This clonotype was picked up many times. The genes are TRBV9 and TRBJ2-3; the D is unclear. V shed 3 bases and J shed 1 base, with 15 bases lying between them. The CDR3 is made up of 16 amino acids. CDR1 and CDR2 (germline): SGDLS, YYNGEE. CDR3 residues: CASSEGNGGRTDTQYF. CDR3 sequence (DNA): TGTGCCAGCAGCGAGGGCAACGGCGGCCGCACAGATACGCAGTATTTT.